Sequencing of this T cell receptor (beta chain) was carried out in a study of T-cell reconstitution after alpha-beta-depleted transplantation in children. A TCRbeta library incorporating unique molecular identifiers was prepared. TCRdb redid the calling of the PCR reads with MiXCR, one entry per CDR3 protein. The repertoire holds about 190,000 distinct CDR3 sequences, 11% seen once, with less than 15% in the top ten. V lost 0 bases to trimming and J lost 7 bases, with 8 bases between them. The CDR3 is 13 amino acids. The V gene's germline CDR1 is LGHDT and CDR2 YNNKEL (reference sequence). Ten or more counts support this clonotype.

The chain employs TRBV3-1 and TRBJ2-3; D remains ambiguous. This sequence was found in a boy between 2 and 15 years old with acute myeloid leukemia, due to receive a stem cell transplant. Sequenced here: PBMCs, sampled before TCRalphabeta/CD19-depleted stem cell transplant. The CDR3 protein is CASSQEGLNTQYF. The CDR3 DNA reads as TGTGCCAGCAGCCAAGAGGGTTTGAATACGCAGTATTTT.